This TCR beta chain was profiled in a study of STAT5B mutations in CD4+ large granular lymphocyte leukemia. In the study overall: The CDR3 'QG' motif was associated with a particular HLA allele among healthy donors.

Study-level results: TRBV06-family usage was enriched in top patient clones (8/27) versus controls (2/35).

This clone was counted a single time. The antigen is unknown. Germline trimming cut 2 bases from V and 5 bases from J; bases unmatched to any gene: 3. The CDR3 consists of 14 residues. Germline V gene sequence: CDR1 SGHRS, CDR2 YFSETQ. TCRdb's copy holds only in-frame clones and misses some; the assay was immunoSEQ multiplex PCR. The data hold around 30,000 clones, with about 70% observed a single time. The specimen was CD4+ T cells from blood buffy coats. This chain uses TRBV5-1 with TRBJ2-3; TRBD1 matches at 9 bases. This receptor was identified in a human donor in good health. CDR3 sequence (DNA): TGCGCCAGCAGCTTTGACAGGGGGAGAGATACGCAGTATTTT. Its protein product is CASSFDRGRDTQYF.